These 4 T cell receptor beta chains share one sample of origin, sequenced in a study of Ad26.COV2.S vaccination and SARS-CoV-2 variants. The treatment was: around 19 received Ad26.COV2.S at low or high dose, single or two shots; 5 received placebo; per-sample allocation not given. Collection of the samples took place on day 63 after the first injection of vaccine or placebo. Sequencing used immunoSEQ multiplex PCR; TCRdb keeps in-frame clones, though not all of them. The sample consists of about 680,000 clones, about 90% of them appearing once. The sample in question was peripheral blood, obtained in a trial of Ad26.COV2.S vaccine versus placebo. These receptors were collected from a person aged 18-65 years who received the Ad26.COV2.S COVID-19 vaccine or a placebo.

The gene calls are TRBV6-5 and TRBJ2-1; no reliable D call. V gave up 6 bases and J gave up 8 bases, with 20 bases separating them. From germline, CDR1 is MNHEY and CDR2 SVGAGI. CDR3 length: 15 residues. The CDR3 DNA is TGTGCCAGCAGCCCCGACACGGAAGTAGTGTATGAGCAGTTCTTC. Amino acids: CASSPDTEVVYEQFF.

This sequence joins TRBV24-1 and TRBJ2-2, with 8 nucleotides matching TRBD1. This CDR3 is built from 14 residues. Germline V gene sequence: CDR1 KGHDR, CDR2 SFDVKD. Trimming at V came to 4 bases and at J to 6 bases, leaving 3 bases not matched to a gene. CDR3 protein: CATSEDRGAGELFF. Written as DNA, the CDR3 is TGTGCCACCAGTGAAGACAGGGGAGCCGGGGAGCTGTTTTTT.

The CDR3 is CASSWGTPSSGNTIYF. The CDR3, as DNA: TGCGCCAGCAGCTGGGGGACTCCTAGCTCTGGAAACACCATATATTTT. The chain couples TRBV5-1 to TRBJ1-3; TRBD1 might be the D (5 bases). Trimming pared 3 bases from V and 0 bases from J, leaving 13 bases between. The CDR3 has 16 amino acids. Germline assignment: CDR1 SGHRS and CDR2 YFSETQ.

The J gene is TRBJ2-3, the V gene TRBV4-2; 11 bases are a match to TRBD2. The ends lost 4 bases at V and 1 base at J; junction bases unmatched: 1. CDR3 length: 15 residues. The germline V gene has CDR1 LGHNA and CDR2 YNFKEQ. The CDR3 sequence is CASSPGLAGTDTQYF. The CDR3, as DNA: TGTGCCAGCAGCCCGGGACTAGCGGGCACAGATACGCAGTATTTT.